The 29 T cell receptor beta chains below all came from one sample that was sequenced in a study of cytomegalovirus exposure and HLA in healthy donors. Primers for the PCR totalled 60 Vbeta and 13 Jbeta. The assay was immunoSEQ multiplex PCR, and TCRdb's table has in-frame clones only and misses some. Seen here are about 120,000 clones, 79% observed once, and the top ten hold over 3.5%. Material: PBMCs. The receptor source for this set is a man aged 30 to 45 in good health and CMV-seropositive.

This clone was seen a handful of times. The chain is built from TRBV5-1 and TRBJ2-7; 8 bases line up with TRBD2. The germline V gene has CDR1 SGHRS and CDR2 YFSETQ. The CDR3 sequence is 15 residues long. The J segment lost 3 bases and the V segment lost 0 bases, leaving 5 bases of the junction unmatched. The CDR3 coding sequence is TGCGCCAGCAGCTTGGTCGGGACTAGTTACTACGAGCAGTACTTC. Residues: CASSLVGTSYYEQYF.

The chain recombines TRBV7-9 with TRBJ1-1; tentative D call: TRBD1 (6 bases). The V gene's germline CDR1 is SEHNR and CDR2 FQNEAQ (reference sequence). Trimming left V 5 bases short and J 6 bases short, with 10 bases between. The CDR3 is made up of 12 amino acids. The CDR3 DNA sequence: TGTGCCAGCAGCGTACAGGGCCCTGAAGCTTTCTTT. Translating gives CASSVQGPEAFF.

The gene calls are TRBV21-1 and TRBJ2-7; the table names TRBD1, a call not compared with the DNA. TRBV21-1 is classified as a pseudogene. This CDR3 is 14 amino acids long. CDR3 residues: CASSGPGQGYEQYF. The CDR3 DNA is TGTGCCAGCAGCGGACCGGGACAGGGCTACGAGCAGTACTTC.

The chain links TRBV2 to TRBJ2-2; TRBD1 matches at 7 bases. The CDR3 loop spans 15 amino acids. Germline V gene sequence: CDR1 SNHLY, CDR2 FYNNEI. Trimming removed 9 bases from V and 1 base from J; junction bases left unmatched: 8. In DNA form, the CDR3 reads TGTGCCAGTCTTGACAGGGAATTGAACACCGGGGAGCTGTTTTTT. The encoded protein is CASLDRELNTGELFF.

The chain combines TRBV7-2 with TRBJ1-6, with TRBD1 identical over 7 bases. The CDR3 totals 17 residues. V lost 1 base, J lost 10 bases, and 13 bases stayed unmatched. CDR1 is SGHTA and CDR2 is FQGNSA in the germline V gene. The CDR3 coding sequence is TGTGCCAGCAGCTTAGGTCCCAGGGGGTTAAGTGGCTCACCCCTCCACTTT. Protein product: CASSLGPRGLSGSPLHF. The whole variable domain, filled in from reference TRBV7-2 and TRBJ1-6, reads GAGVSQSPSNKVTEKGKDVELRCDPISGHTALYWYRQSLGQGLEFLIYFQGNSAPDKSGLPSDRFSAERTGGSVSTLTIQRTQQEDSAVYLCASSLGPRGLSGSPLHFGNGTRLTVT.

CDR3 nucleotides: TGTGCCAGCAGCCAGTTTGGGACAGGATACACAGATACGCAGTATTTT. Residues: CASSQFGTGYTDTQYF. This chain joins TRBV7-9 and TRBJ2-3; 8 bases map to TRBD1. Germline-derived CDR1 and CDR2 are SEHNR and FQNEAQ (reference sequence). The CDR3 has 16 residues. Trimming at V came to 5 bases and at J to 2 bases, leaving 9 bases not matched to a gene.

V and J are TRBV7-3 and TRBJ2-2, with 8 positions matching TRBD1. The V segment lost 1 base and the J segment 6 bases; nucleotides outside the gene matches: 13. The CDR3 loop spans 18 amino acids. Germline CDR1 is SGHTA and CDR2 is FQGTGA. CDR3 coding DNA: TGTGCCAGCAGCTTAAGGACAACCGGGACAGGAAGCGCCGGGGAGCTGTTTTTT. It yields the protein CASSLRTTGTGSAGELFF.

The chain employs TRBV11-3 and TRBJ2-2; D may be TRBD2 (6 bases). V lost 5 bases, J lost 2 bases, and 15 bases lay in between. The germline CDR1 and CDR2 sequences are SGHNT and YENEEA. The CDR3 has 16 residues. DNA of the CDR3: TGTGCCAGCAGCCGCGGGGCTAGCAGAAACACCGGGGAGCTGTTTTTT. It translates to CASSRGASRNTGELFF.

The gene calls are TRBV28 and TRBJ2-7; D is unclear. V lost 10 bases to trimming and J lost 2 bases, with 15 bases between them. The CDR3 extends over 13 amino acids. Germline CDR1 and CDR2: MDHEN and SYDVKM. In DNA form, the CDR3 reads TGTGCCACCGTTAAGTTAGTCCCCTACGAGCAGTACTTC. Translating it yields CATVKLVPYEQYF. The whole variable domain, filled in from reference TRBV28 and TRBJ2-7, reads DVKVTQSSRYLVKRTGEKVFLECVQDMDHENMFWYRQDPGLGLRLIYFSYDVKMKEKGDIPEGYSVSREKKERFSLILESASTNQTSMYLCATVKLVPYEQYFGPGTRLTVT.

The genes are TRBV30 and TRBJ1-6; 9 bases are shared with TRBD1. CDR1 is GTSNPN and CDR2 is SVGIG in the germline V gene (reference sequence). V gave up 4 bases and J gave up 4 bases; unmatched junction bases: 5. The CDR3 runs to 15 residues. Here the CDR3 DNA reads TGTGCCTGGACCAAGGACAGGGGATATAATTCACCCCTCCACTTT. This sequence encodes CAWTKDRGYNSPLHF. Based on the CDR3 plus reference TRBV30 and TRBJ1-6, the full variable domain is SQTIHQWPATLVQPVGSPLSLECTVEGTSNPNLYWYRQAAGRGLQLLFYSVGIGQISSEVPQNLSASRPQDRQFILSSKKLLLSDSGFYLCAWTKDRGYNSPLHFGNGTRLTVT.

V is TRBV16 and J is TRBJ2-1; D unclear. Germline lookup yields CDR1 KGHSY and CDR2 FQNENV. With 0 bases removed from V and 2 bases from J, the gap between germline ends came to 2 bases. The CDR3 length is 13 residues. The CDR3 nucleotides are TGTGCCAGCAGCCAATCCGCCTACAATGAGCAGTTCTTC. Its translation: CASSQSAYNEQFF.

This chain links TRBV29-1 with TRBJ2-7, with a tentative D call TRBD2 (5 bases). The CDR3 totals 15 residues. V dropped 0 bases and J dropped 1 base, with 13 bases sitting between them. The germline V gene encodes CDR1 SQVTM and CDR2 ANQGSEA. CDR3 DNA: TGCAGCGTTGAAGACCCCAGCGGCCAATCCTACGAGCAGTACTTC. Translation gives CSVEDPSGQSYEQYF.

This chain connects TRBV28 to TRBJ1-2; no clear D gene. V dropped 6 bases and J dropped 0 bases, with 8 bases sitting between them. There are 13 residues in the CDR3. The germline V gene encodes CDR1 MDHEN and CDR2 SYDVKM. CDR3 sequence (DNA): TGTGCCAGCAGCCCGCCGGCTAACTATGGCTACACCTTC. Translation: CASSPPANYGYTF.

The CDR3 nucleotides read TGCGCCAGCAGCCGGACTAGCGGGAGCACAGATACGCAGTATTTT. It is translated as CASSRTSGSTDTQYF. V usage is TRBV4-3 and J usage is TRBJ2-3; TRBD2 agrees at 11 bases. Germline V gives CDR1 LGHNA, CDR2 YSLEER. The CDR3 consists of 15 residues. Losses at the gene ends were 4 bases for V and 0 bases for J; bases not matched to a gene: 0.

This clone came up once. The chain carries TRBV9 and TRBJ2-3; possibly TRBD1 for D (6 bases). The V end lost 4 bases, the J end lost 4 bases, and 16 bases lay between the germline ends. Per the germline V gene, CDR1 is SGDLS and CDR2 is YYNGEE. The CDR3 has 15 amino acids. This chain's CDR3 is CASSQRDNWADTQYF. DNA of the CDR3: TGTGCCAGCAGCCAAAGGGACAACTGGGCAGATACGCAGTATTTT.

The chain is built from TRBV18 and TRBJ2-4, with 7 nucleotides matching TRBD2. CDR1 and CDR2 from the germline V gene are KGHSH and LQKENI. Germline trimming cut 3 bases from V and 12 bases from J; bases unmatched to any gene: 11. The CDR3 covers 14 residues. The CDR3, as DNA: TGTGCCAGCTCACCTTCGACTAGCAGTAGCAGTCAGTACTTC. It translates to CASSPSTSSSSQYF.

J is TRBJ2-2 and V is TRBV11-2; 8 nucleotides align to TRBD1. CDR1 SGHAT and CDR2 FQNNGV come from the germline V gene. This CDR3 spans 15 amino acids. With V trimmed by 5 bases and J by 4 bases, 6 bases remained unmatched. DNA for the CDR3: TGTGCCAGCAGCGAGCGAGGGACAGGCACCGGGGAGCTGTTTTTT. Translating gives CASSERGTGTGELFF.

A word on this clone: An end of the junction differs from the germline gene, which may be a read error. J is TRBJ2-7 and V is TRBV7-9; 7 bases match TRBD1. This CDR3 comprises 12 residues. Per the germline V gene, CDR1 is SEHNR and CDR2 is FQNEAQ (reference sequence). The CDR3 DNA sequence: TGTTCCAGCGCACAGGGGCCGGAGGAGCAGTACTTC. As protein: CSSAQGPEEQYF.

The chain couples TRBV4-3 to TRBJ2-5, with a possible D match to TRBD2 (6 bases). The CDR3 loop spans 14 amino acids. From germline, CDR1 is LGHNA and CDR2 YSLEER. The V gene lost 0 bases and the J gene lost 6 bases, with 11 bases spanning the gap. The CDR3 DNA follows: TGCGCCAGCAGCCAAGATCCAGGGAGGAAGACCCAGTACTTC. This codes for CASSQDPGRKTQYF.

The chain has TRBV2 and TRBJ2-2, with 9 bases aligning to TRBD2. With V trimmed by 10 bases and J by 0 bases, 3 bases remained unmatched. CDR3 size: 14 residues. From germline, CDR1 is SNHLY and CDR2 FYNNEI. DNA of the CDR3: TGTGCCAAGACTAGCGGCGCGAACACCGGGGAGCTGTTTTTT. Translated, it gives CAKTSGANTGELFF.

The CDR3 reads CASSQDEIGAAAINEAFF. The DNA for the CDR3 is TGCGCCAGCAGCCAAGATGAGATTGGGGCGGCGGCGATAAACGAAGCTTTCTTT. V and J are TRBV4-3 and TRBJ1-1, with a tentative D call TRBD1 (5 bases). CDR1 is LGHNA and CDR2 is YSLEER in the germline V gene. This CDR3 region has 18 residues. The V end lost 0 bases, the J end lost 8 bases, and 25 bases lay between the germline ends.

The chain joins TRBV4-1 to TRBJ1-1, with D unresolved. The CDR3 consists of 14 residues. The V end was cut by 1 base, the J end by 3 bases, with 9 bases between. Per the germline V gene, CDR1 is MGHRA and CDR2 is YSYEKL. CDR3: CASSQGFRDTEAFF. The CDR3 DNA is TGCGCCAGCAGCCAAGGTTTCCGGGACACTGAAGCTTTCTTT.

The CDR3 loop reads CASSPSGSSAYEQYF. The CDR3 coding sequence is TGTGCCAGCAGCCCTAGCGGGAGCTCCGCTTACGAGCAGTACTTC. This chain uses TRBV6-4 with TRBJ2-7; 10 bases align to TRBD2. The CDR3 sequence is 15 residues long. Germline CDR1 reads MRHNA; CDR2 reads SNTAGT. V gave up 6 bases and J gave up 4 bases; unmatched junction bases: 9.

V and J are TRBV10-3 and TRBJ2-1; a weak D match, TRBD2 (7 bases). The CDR3 spans 16 residues. Germline V lookup: CDR1 ENHRY, CDR2 SYGVKD. V lost 6 bases and J 4 bases, leaving 19 bases between the germline ends. The CDR3 nucleotides read TGTGCCATCAGGAGGGATGGGGGGGCGCGTTACAATGAGCAGTTCTTC. Protein: CAIRRDGGARYNEQFF.

The gene calls are TRBV5-1 and TRBJ2-1, with TRBD1 matching 7 bases. Germline trimming cut 5 bases from V and 8 bases from J; bases unmatched to any gene: 13. CDR1 and CDR2 from the germline V gene are SGHRS and YFSETQ. The CDR3 spans 15 residues. CDR3 sequence reads: CASRSIEGAGHEQFF. CDR3 coding DNA: TGCGCCAGCAGGTCTATAGAGGGGGCCGGGCATGAGCAGTTCTTC. Using reference TRBV5-1 and TRBJ2-1 for the parts outside the CDR3, the full variable domain is KAGVTQTPRYLIKTRGQQVTLSCSPISGHRSVSWYQQTPGQGLQFLFEYFSETQRNKGNFPGRFSGRQFSNSRSEMNVSTLELGDSALYLCASRSIEGAGHEQFFGPGTRLTVL.

Of note for this clone: Compared with germline, one end of the junction differs, possibly owing to a read error. The V and J genes are TRBV7-9 and TRBJ2-3; the D gene is possibly TRBD2 (5 bases). CDR1 and CDR2 from the germline V gene are SEHNR and FQNEAQ (reference sequence). The CDR3 totals 15 residues. CDR3 DNA: TGTTCCAGCAGCTTAGCTGGACTCGGGACAGATACGCAGTATTTT. Translating it yields CSSSLAGLGTDTQYF.

This chain connects TRBV30 to TRBJ1-6, with 7 positions matching TRBD1. The CDR3 runs to 15 residues. Unmatched junction bases numbered 6, after V lost 0 bases and J lost 7 bases. Germline-derived CDR1 and CDR2 are GTSNPN and SVGIG (reference sequence). CDR3 in DNA: TGTGCCTGGAGTGTTTACAGGGGTGGAAATTCACCCCTCCACTTT. It is translated as CAWSVYRGGNSPLHF.

The chain has TRBV27 and TRBJ1-4, with D possibly TRBD1 on 6 matching bases. With 8 bases removed from V and 5 bases from J, the gap between germline ends came to 15 bases. The CDR3 loop spans 14 amino acids. Germline values: CDR1 MNHEY, CDR2 SMNVEV (reference sequence). CDR3 in amino acids: CASGLGTRNEKLFF. In DNA, the CDR3 is TGTGCCAGCGGCCTCGGGACACGAAATGAAAAACTGTTTTTT.

V is TRBV19 and J is TRBJ2-2; 8 bases match TRBD1. J lost 5 bases, V lost 3 bases, and 11 bases had no gene match. The CDR3 is made up of 17 amino acids. In germline, CDR1 is LNHDA, CDR2 SQIVND (reference sequence). CDR3 coding DNA: TGTGCCAGTAGTATCCCCGACAGGGGACAATGGACCGGGGAGCTGTTTTTT. The encoded protein is CASSIPDRGQWTGELFF.